The source of this T cell receptor (beta chain) is a study of post-analysis software for immune sequencing data. Built from TCR beta cDNA, the libraries had unique molecular identifiers in them. T cells numbering roughly 0.85 to 11 million gave rise to 500,000 to 600,000 cDNA molecules. Via MiXCR, TCRdb re-called the PCR reads, giving one row per CDR3 protein. This table has hundreds of thousands of distinct CDR3 sequences, 53% appearing once. This clonotype was counted a few times. Its antigen is undetermined. The study, taken as a whole, reports: There were a few TRBV segments more frequent in patients than controls, and TRBV5-6, TRBV5-1 and TRBV20-1 were among them.

The CDR3 consists of 19 residues. The V and J ends lost 5 bases and 3 bases, in that order; junction bases with no gene match: 18. Germline lookup yields CDR1 MNHNS and CDR2 SASEGT. This sequence was found in a girl under 18 with multiple sclerosis. Sequences were obtained from blood. The chain has TRBV6-1 and TRBJ2-7; TRBD1 matches at 11 bases. As DNA, the CDR3 is TGTGCCAGCAGTCATCAGGACAGGGGGCGTGTGGGCAGGGACTACGAGCAGTACTTC. It specifies CASSHQDRGRVGRDYEQYF.